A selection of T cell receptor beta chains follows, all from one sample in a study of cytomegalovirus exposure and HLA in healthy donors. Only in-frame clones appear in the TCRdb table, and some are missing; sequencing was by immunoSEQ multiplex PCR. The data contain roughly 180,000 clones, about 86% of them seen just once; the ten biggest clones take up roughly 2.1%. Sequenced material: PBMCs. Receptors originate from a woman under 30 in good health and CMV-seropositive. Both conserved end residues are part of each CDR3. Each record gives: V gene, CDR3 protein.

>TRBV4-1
CASSQVHREKRETQYF
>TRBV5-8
CASTPQGRNYGHTF
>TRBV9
CASSASDTQYF
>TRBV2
CASEVGAVETQYF
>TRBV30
CAWSGGRGNSPLHF
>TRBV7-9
CASSLGGYSNQPQHF
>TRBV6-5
CASSIHREWNYGYTF
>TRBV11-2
CASSLEIPTMGQPSTYEQYF
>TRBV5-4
CASRDWGGGAWNEQFF
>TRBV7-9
CASRSGLRKPNYGYTF